This T cell receptor beta chain came from a study of PD-1 blockade in classical Hodgkin lymphoma. All the patients suffered relapse after autologous stem cell transplantation, and brentuximab vedotin exposure differed. Patients reached a best response of complete response, partial response or progressive disease. Points from the study as a whole: According to reports, newly diagnosed patients had lower baseline TCR diversity than healthy donors, and relapsed/refractory patients had lower baseline TCR diversity still. Unlike CD8+ TCR diversity, which did not rise significantly by C4D1, CD4+ TCR diversity did. Causes of the repertoire differences remain undefined, possibly disease activity or prior therapy.

Measured with immunoSEQ multiplex PCR; TCRdb has only the in-frame clones, and not every one. In the table there are about 62,000 clones, 70% to 90% of which are singletons. Worth noting for this clone: Its specificity is not known. The sample holds other DNA sequences that translate to the same CDR3.

This TCR came from a human donor with classical Hodgkin lymphoma. This material consisted of peripheral blood mononuclear cells (PBMCs), taken at baseline.

The CDR3 sequence: CASSFYSNQPQHF. The CDR3 region has the DNA TGTGCCAGCAGTTTCTATAGCAATCAGCCCCAGCATTTT. The chain links TRBV27 to TRBJ1-5; D not certain. Germline V CDR1 and CDR2: MNHEY, SMNVEV (reference sequence). The CDR3 covers 13 residues. Trimming took off 3 bases at V and 0 bases at J, with 3 bases between the two ends.